This TCR beta chain comes out of a study of blood T cell repertoires in COVID-19. This CDR3 spans 13 amino acids. The germline gives CDR1 KGHSH, CDR2 LQKENI. V dropped 3 bases and J dropped 4; count of bases not matched to a gene: 0. The assay was immunoSEQ multiplex PCR, and TCRdb's table has in-frame clones only and misses some. The sample lists about 190,000 clones, 70% to 85% occurring once. The chain uses TRBV18 and TRBJ1-3; 7 nucleotides align to TRBD1. The sample consisted of peripheral blood. The clonotype originates from a man aged 50-59 years who had recovered from COVID-19. CDR3 in amino acids: CASSPGQGNTIYF. The CDR3, as DNA: TGTGCCAGCTCACCGGGACAGGGAAACACCATATATTTT.